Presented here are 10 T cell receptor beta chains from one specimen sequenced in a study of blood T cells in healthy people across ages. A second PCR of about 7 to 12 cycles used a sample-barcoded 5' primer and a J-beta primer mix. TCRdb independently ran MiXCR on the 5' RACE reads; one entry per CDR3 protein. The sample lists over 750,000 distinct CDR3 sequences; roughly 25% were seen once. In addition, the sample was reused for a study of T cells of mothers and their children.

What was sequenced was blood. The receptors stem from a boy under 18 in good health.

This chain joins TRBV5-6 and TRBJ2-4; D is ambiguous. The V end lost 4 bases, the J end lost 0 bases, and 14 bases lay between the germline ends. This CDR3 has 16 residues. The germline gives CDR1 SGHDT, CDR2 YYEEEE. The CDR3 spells CASSQKDILAKNIQYF. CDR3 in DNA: TGTGCCAGCAGCCAGAAAGACATATTAGCCAAAAACATTCAGTACTTC. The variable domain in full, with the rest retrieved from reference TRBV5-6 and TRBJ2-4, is DAGVTQSPTHLIKTRGQQVTLRCSPKSGHDTVSWYQQALGQGPQFIFQYYEEEERQRGNFPDRFSGHQFPNYSSELNVNALLLGDSALYLCASSQKDILAKNIQYFGAGTRLSVL.

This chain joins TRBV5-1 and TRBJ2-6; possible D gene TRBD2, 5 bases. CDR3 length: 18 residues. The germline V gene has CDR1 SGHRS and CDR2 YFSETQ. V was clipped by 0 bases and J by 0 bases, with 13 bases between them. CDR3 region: CASSLGGGRVSGANVLTF. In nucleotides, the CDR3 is TGCGCCAGCAGCTTGGGAGGAGGCCGCGTCTCTGGGGCCAACGTCCTGACTTTC.

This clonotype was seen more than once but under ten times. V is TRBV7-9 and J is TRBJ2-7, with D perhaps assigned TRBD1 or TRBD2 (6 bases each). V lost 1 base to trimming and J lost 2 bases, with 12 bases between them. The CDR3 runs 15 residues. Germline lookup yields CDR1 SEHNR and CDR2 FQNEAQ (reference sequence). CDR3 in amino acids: CASSLVTGAPYEQYF. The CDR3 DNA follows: TGTGCCAGCAGCTTAGTGACGGGGGCCCCCTACGAGCAGTACTTC.

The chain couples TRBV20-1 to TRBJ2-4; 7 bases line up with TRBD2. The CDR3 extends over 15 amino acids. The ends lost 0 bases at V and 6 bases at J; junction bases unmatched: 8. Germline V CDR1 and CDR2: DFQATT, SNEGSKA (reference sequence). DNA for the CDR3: TGCAGTGCTAGAGATCGCGGGAGAGGTAGAAACATTCAGTACTTC. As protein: CSARDRGRGRNIQYF.

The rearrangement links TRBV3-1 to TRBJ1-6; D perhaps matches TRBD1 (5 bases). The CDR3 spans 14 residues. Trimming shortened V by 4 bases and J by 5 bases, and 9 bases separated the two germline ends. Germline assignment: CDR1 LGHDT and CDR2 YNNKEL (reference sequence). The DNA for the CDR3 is TGTGCCAGCAGCCGCGCAGGGAATAATTCACCCCTCCACTTT. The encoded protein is CASSRAGNNSPLHF.

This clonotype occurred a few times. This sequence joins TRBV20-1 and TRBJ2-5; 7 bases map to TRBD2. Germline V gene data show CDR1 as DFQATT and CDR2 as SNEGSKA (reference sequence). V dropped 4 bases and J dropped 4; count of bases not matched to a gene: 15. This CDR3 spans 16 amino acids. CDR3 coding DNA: TGCAGTGCTACACACGAGGACCCGGGACTAACAGAGACCCAGTACTTC. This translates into CSATHEDPGLTETQYF.

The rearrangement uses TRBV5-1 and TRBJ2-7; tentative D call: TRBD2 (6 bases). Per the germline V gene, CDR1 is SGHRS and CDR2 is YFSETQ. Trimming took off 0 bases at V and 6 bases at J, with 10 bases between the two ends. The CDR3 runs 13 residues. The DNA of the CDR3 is TGCGCCAGCAGCTTGGCCGTGGGAGGCGAGCAGTACTTC. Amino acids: CASSLAVGGEQYF. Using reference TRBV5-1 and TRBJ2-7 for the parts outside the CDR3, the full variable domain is KAGVTQTPRYLIKTRGQQVTLSCSPISGHRSVSWYQQTPGQGLQFLFEYFSETQRNKGNFPGRFSGRQFSNSRSEMNVSTLELGDSALYLCASSLAVGGEQYFGPGTRLTVT.

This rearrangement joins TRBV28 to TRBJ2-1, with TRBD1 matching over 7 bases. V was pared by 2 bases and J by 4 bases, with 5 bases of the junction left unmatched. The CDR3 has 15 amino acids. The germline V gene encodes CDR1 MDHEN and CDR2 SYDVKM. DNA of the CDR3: TGTGCCAGCAGTTTACCCCCGGACAGGTACAATGAGCAGTTCTTC. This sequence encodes CASSLPPDRYNEQFF.

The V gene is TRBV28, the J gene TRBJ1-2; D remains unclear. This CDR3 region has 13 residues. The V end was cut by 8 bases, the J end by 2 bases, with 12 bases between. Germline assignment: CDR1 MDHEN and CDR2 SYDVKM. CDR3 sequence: CASGYTANYGYTF. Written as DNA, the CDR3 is TGTGCCAGCGGCTACACTGCAAACTATGGCTACACCTTC.

The DNA for the CDR3 is TGTGCCAGCAGCCTAGACAGGGGAGATCAAGCTTTCTTT. Protein product: CASSLDRGDQAFF. This chain connects TRBV7-9 to TRBJ1-1, with 8 positions matching TRBD1. This CDR3 has 13 amino acids. Germline trimming cut 5 bases from V and 9 bases from J; bases unmatched to any gene: 8. The germline V gene encodes CDR1 SEHNR and CDR2 FQNEAQ (reference sequence).